These 24 T cell receptor beta chains share one sample of origin, sequenced in a study of cytomegalovirus exposure and HLA in healthy donors. The PCR contained 60 Vbeta and 13 Jbeta primers. Generated by immunoSEQ multiplex PCR, the TCRdb table keeps only in-frame clones and is missing some. The repertoire holds over 150,000 clones, with approximately 82% as singletons. Sequenced input: PBMCs. The receptors shown here come from a male donor in good health and CMV-seropositive.

The rearrangement uses TRBV30 and TRBJ1-1; D is perhaps TRBD1 (6 bases). V was pared by 1 base and J by 4 bases, with 10 bases between. CDR1 GTSNPN and CDR2 SVGIG come from the germline V gene (reference sequence). This CDR3 is built from 13 residues. As DNA, the CDR3 is TGTGCCTGGAGTGGCCAGGGGTCCACTGAAGCTTTCTTT. Its translation: CAWSGQGSTEAFF.

V is TRBV13 and J is TRBJ2-3, with 8 bases identical to TRBD1. The CDR3 has 15 residues. J lost 6 bases, V lost 2 bases, and 7 bases had no gene match. Germline CDR1 reads PRHDT; CDR2 reads FYEKMQ (reference sequence). The CDR3 coding sequence is TGTGCCAGCAGCTTAAGGACAGGGATTGGGGATACGCAGTATTTT. This translates into CASSLRTGIGDTQYF. Looking up the rest from reference TRBV13 and TRBJ2-3 gives the full variable domain: AAGVIQSPRHLIKEKRETATLKCYPIPRHDTVYWYQQGPGQDPQFLISFYEKMQSDKGSIPDRFSAQQFSDYHSELNMSSLELGDSALYFCASSLRTGIGDTQYFGPGTRLTVL.

J is TRBJ2-3 and V is TRBV2; the match to TRBD2 covers 14 bases. The trim removed 4 bases at V and 2 bases at J, leaving 20 bases unmatched. Germline V gives CDR1 SNHLY, CDR2 FYNNEI. This CDR3 comprises 22 residues. CDR3 protein: CASSAFYYFGLAGGLDTDTQYF. DNA of the CDR3: TGTGCCAGCAGTGCATTCTATTATTTTGGACTAGCGGGGGGCCTGGACACAGATACGCAGTATTTT.

The chain couples TRBV27 to TRBJ2-3, with no clear D. Germline CDR1 MNHEY, CDR2 SMNVEV (reference sequence). The length of the CDR3 is 12 residues. Trimming took off 4 bases at V and 4 bases at J, with 6 bases between the two ends. CDR3: CASSSSPDTQYF. CDR3 bases: TGTGCCAGCAGTTCCTCTCCAGATACGCAGTATTTT.

The rearrangement uses TRBV7-2 and TRBJ2-5; 7 bases are shared with TRBD1. Losses at the gene ends were 3 bases for V and 5 bases for J; bases not matched to a gene: 6. The CDR3 length is 14 residues. CDR1 is SGHTA, CDR2 FQGNSA, per germline. CDR3 protein: CASSFQQGTETQYF. The DNA of the CDR3 is TGTGCCAGCAGCTTCCAACAGGGGACGGAGACCCAGTACTTC.

V usage is TRBV19 and J usage is TRBJ2-7; TRBD1 aligns across 7 bases. The CDR3 covers 14 residues. Trimming at V came to 6 bases and at J to 1 base, leaving 6 bases not matched to a gene. The germline V gene has CDR1 LNHDA and CDR2 SQIVND (reference sequence). CDR3 coding DNA: TGTGCCAGTAGGAGGACAGGCCGGTCCTACGAGCAGTACTTC. Its translation is CASRRTGRSYEQYF.

V is TRBV19 and J is TRBJ1-2; 8 bases match TRBD1. The V and J ends lost 8 bases and 3 bases, in that order; junction bases with no gene match: 2. This CDR3 contains 12 residues. Germline V gene sequence: CDR1 LNHDA, CDR2 SQIVND (reference sequence). CDR3 sequence: CASQGADYGYTF. In DNA, the CDR3 is TGTGCCAGTCAGGGGGCAGACTATGGCTACACCTTC.

V and J are TRBV19 and TRBJ2-2, with TRBD1 identical over 10 bases. Germline CDR1 LNHDA, CDR2 SQIVND (reference sequence). V lost 3 bases to trimming and J lost 5 bases; unmatched junction nucleotides: 6. This CDR3 is 16 amino acids long. The CDR3 spells CASSMDRGRGTGELFF. For the CDR3, the DNA is TGTGCCAGTAGTATGGACAGGGGGAGAGGTACCGGGGAGCTGTTTTTT.

Only a few counts were recorded for this clone. The rearrangement links TRBV6-4 to TRBJ1-1, with 10 positions matching TRBD1. V lost 0 bases to trimming and J lost 5 bases; unmatched junction nucleotides: 0. The V gene's germline CDR1 is MRHNA and CDR2 SNTAGT. CDR3 size: 14 residues. As DNA, the CDR3 is TGTGCCAGCAGTGACTCGGACAGGGGGACTGAAGCTTTCTTT. Its translation: CASSDSDRGTEAFF.

The CDR3 DNA sequence: TGTGCCAGCAGACGAGACAGGGTCCTCTCTGGAAACACCATATATTTT. Its translation: CASRRDRVLSGNTIYF. The chain couples TRBV7-8 to TRBJ1-3; TRBD1 matches 7 bases. The CDR3 extends over 16 amino acids. The germline V gene has CDR1 SGHVS and CDR2 FQNEAQ. Trimming cost V 6 bases and J 0 bases; bases outside gene matches: 8.

This chain connects TRBV27 to TRBJ1-4; TRBD1 matches 9 bases. Germline lookup yields CDR1 MNHEY and CDR2 SMNVEV (reference sequence). The length of the CDR3 is 17 residues. With 6 bases clipped from V and 3 bases from J, the junction kept 11 bases outside the gene matches. CDR3 nucleotide sequence: TGTGCCAGCAGCCCCCCGGGACAGGGTGTAGCTAATGAAAAACTGTTTTTT. Amino acid sequence: CASSPPGQGVANEKLFF.

This clone was seen once. The rearrangement uses TRBV5-4 and TRBJ2-3; TRBD1 agrees at 8 bases. CDR1 is SGHNT, CDR2 YYREEE, per germline (reference sequence). This CDR3 has 15 amino acids. With V trimmed by 4 bases and J by 0 bases, 4 bases remained unmatched. The CDR3 nucleotides are TGTGCCAGCAGCAGGACAGGGACTAGCACAGATACGCAGTATTTT. This gives the protein CASSRTGTSTDTQYF.

V is TRBV5-4 and J is TRBJ2-7, with TRBD1 matching over 9 bases. J was trimmed by 1 base and V by 4 bases; bases with no gene match: 6. The CDR3 is 15 residues long. CDR1 is SGHNT, CDR2 YYREEE, per germline (reference sequence). The CDR3 here is CASSKSGTGSYEQYF. CDR3 coding DNA: TGTGCCAGCAGCAAAAGTGGGACAGGGTCCTACGAGCAGTACTTC.

The V call is TRBV5-1, the J call TRBJ1-2; D may be TRBD1 (5 bases). V was cut by 1 base and J by 8 bases, with 12 bases left in between. Looked up from germline, CDR1 is SGHRS and CDR2 is YFSETQ. The CDR3 has 13 amino acids. The CDR3 DNA sequence: TGCGCCAGCAGCTTGCAGACAGAGCAAGGCTACACCTTC. It yields the protein CASSLQTEQGYTF.

The gene calls are TRBV25-1 and TRBJ2-1; 8 bases agree with TRBD2. Trimming took 1 base from V and 4 from J; bases not matched to a gene: 9. Looked up from germline, CDR1 is MGHDK and CDR2 is SYGVNS. This CDR3 has 17 residues. The CDR3 coding sequence is TGTGCCAGCAGTGAATTGGGCAGTATAGCGGGATACAATGAGCAGTTCTTC. Its protein product is CASSELGSIAGYNEQFF. Full variable domain (remainder filled in from reference TRBV25-1 and TRBJ2-1): EADIYQTPRYLVIGTGKKITLECSQTMGHDKMYWYQQDPGMELHLIHYSYGVNSTEKGDLSSESTVSRIRTEHFPLTLESARPSHTSQYLCASSELGSIAGYNEQFFGPGTRLTVL.

The chain is built from TRBV28 and TRBJ2-7, with TRBD2 matching 12 bases. J lost 1 base, V lost 5 bases, and 3 bases had no gene match. This CDR3 comprises 15 residues. Germline CDR1 reads MDHEN; CDR2 reads SYDVKM. CDR3 DNA sequence: TGTGCCAGCAGTGTGACTAGCGGGAGTTCCTACGAGCAGTACTTC. It yields the protein CASSVTSGSSYEQYF.

This clone turned up a few times. The V call is TRBV10-3, the J call TRBJ1-2, with 8 bases aligning to TRBD1. The V and J ends lost 0 bases and 5 bases, in that order; junction bases with no gene match: 11. Per the germline V gene, CDR1 is ENHRY and CDR2 is SYGVKD. This CDR3 has 17 amino acids. CDR3: CAISESSRGPTTYGYTF. CDR3 DNA sequence: TGTGCCATCAGTGAGTCGAGCAGGGGGCCCACCACGTATGGCTACACCTTC.

This clone was seen a few times. V is TRBV19 and J is TRBJ1-4; a possible D gene is TRBD1 (6 bases). The CDR3 extends over 14 amino acids. CDR1 and CDR2 (germline): LNHDA, SQIVND (reference sequence). V gave up 6 bases and J gave up 5 bases, with 13 bases separating them. The CDR3 region has the DNA TGTGCCAGTAGCGCCCAGGGGCTCAATGAAAAACTGTTTTTT. It yields the protein CASSAQGLNEKLFF.

The rearrangement links TRBV4-3 to TRBJ1-2, with TRBD1 matching over 9 bases. V dropped 7 bases and J dropped 5; count of bases not matched to a gene: 11. CDR3 length: 15 residues. Germline V gene sequence: CDR1 LGHNA, CDR2 YSLEER. The chain's CDR3 is CASNREYRGPYGYTF. The CDR3 coding sequence is TGCGCCAGCAACCGCGAGTACAGGGGGCCGTATGGCTACACCTTC.

As to this clone: In the same sample, other DNA sequences code for this CDR3. The rearrangement joins TRBV28 to TRBJ2-1; no clear D. The CDR3 is 12 amino acids. The germline CDR1 and CDR2 sequences are MDHEN and SYDVKM. Between the trimmed V and J ends, which lost 2 bases and 6 bases, there was a span of 5 bases. CDR3 sequence reads: CASSLTGNEQFF. CDR3 sequence (DNA): TGTGCCAGCAGTTTAACGGGCAATGAGCAGTTCTTC.

This chain joins TRBV4-1 and TRBJ1-1, with D uncertain. Trimming shortened V by 6 bases and J by 1 base, and 12 bases separated the two germline ends. This CDR3 contains 14 residues. The germline gives CDR1 MGHRA, CDR2 YSYEKL. The CDR3 bases are TGCGCCAGCAGGGGCATTCTGCGGAACACTGAAGCTTTCTTT. Protein product: CASRGILRNTEAFF.

The chain combines TRBV30 with TRBJ1-2, with no clear D. Germline CDR1 GTSNPN, CDR2 SVGIG (reference sequence). This CDR3 comprises 13 residues. V was cut by 4 bases and J by 6 bases, with 15 bases left in between. CDR3 region: CAWMYEDPDGYTF. CDR3 DNA sequence: TGTGCCTGGATGTACGAGGATCCCGATGGCTACACCTTC. Filled out from reference TRBV30 and TRBJ1-2, the complete variable domain reads SQTIHQWPATLVQPVGSPLSLECTVEGTSNPNLYWYRQAAGRGLQLLFYSVGIGQISSEVPQNLSASRPQDRQFILSSKKLLLSDSGFYLCAWMYEDPDGYTFGSGTRLTVV.

V is TRBV7-2 and J is TRBJ2-1; D is undetermined. The CDR3 covers 12 residues. Deletions cut 5 bases from V and 13 bases from J, with 15 bases between. CDR1 SGHTA and CDR2 FQGNSA come from the germline V gene. CDR3: CASSQPGPIQFF. CDR3 coding DNA: TGTGCCAGCAGCCAACCGGGTCCAATCCAGTTCTTC. The variable domain in full, completed from reference TRBV7-2 and TRBJ2-1, reads GAGVSQSPSNKVTEKGKDVELRCDPISGHTALYWYRQSLGQGLEFLIYFQGNSAPDKSGLPSDRFSAERTGGSVSTLTIQRTQQEDSAVYLCASSQPGPIQFFGPGTRLTVL.

The chain recombines TRBV15 with TRBJ2-7; maybe TRBD1 (5 bases). The CDR3 has 16 residues. Germline V gene lookup returns CDR1 LNHNV and CDR2 YYDKDF (reference sequence). V was shortened by 0 bases and J by 7 bases, with 19 bases between the two germline ends. The CDR3 nucleotides are TGTGCCACCAGCAGAGATAGGGGTCTCGGCGCGCGGGAGCAGTACTTC. It is translated as CATSRDRGLGAREQYF.